This T cell receptor beta chain was found in a study of T cell repertoires in cytomegalovirus infection. As for the study in general: Newly reported HLA-C-restricted and thoroughly characterized HLA-B-restricted CMV epitopes were employed. A matching HLA type, together with CMV infection, was signaled by public TCR beta signatures.

V gave up 2 bases and J gave up 3 bases, with 13 bases separating them. This CDR3 has 15 residues. Germline loops: CDR1 WSHSY, CDR2 SAAADI. Overall study findings and caveats: HLA-C-restricted CMV-specific TCR beta clonotypes prevailed in the ex vivo response. Cumulated frequencies of public TCR beta families served to identify carriers of CMV plus the relevant HLA.

This clonotype was seen only a few times. Its antigen is not known. TCRdb processed the reads anew with MiXCR; each CDR3 protein has one entry. The table records 640,000 or so distinct CDR3 sequences, about 30% of them present only once. This clonotype originated in a human donor in good health (CMV status not recorded). Some clones in this sample may be carry-over from other donors' samples. Source: cultured PBMCs, taken from culture after CMV antigen stimulation. J is TRBJ1-2 and V is TRBV10-2, with no clear D. For the CDR3, the DNA is TGCGCCAGCAGTGAGACGGCAACTGCGTACTATGGCTACACCTTC. Translated: CASSETATAYYGYTF.